Following are 28 T cell receptor beta chains from one sample sequenced in a study of shared clonotypes between healthy human individuals. Libraries were prepared by immunoSEQ multiplex PCR; TCRdb keeps only in-frame clonotypes and omits some of them. Of millions of clones detected, 85% to 95% appear once; the ten largest clones hold 0.1% to 0.15%. Input material: naive CD4+ T cells sorted from blood. As for subset: CD45RA+ positively selected. The receptor source for this set is a man in his late teens or twenties in good health.

The chain is built from TRBV10-3 and TRBJ1-1, with 8 bases fitting TRBD1. Per the germline V gene, CDR1 is ENHRY and CDR2 is SYGVKD. The CDR3 length is 15 residues. With 6 bases clipped from V and 1 base from J, the junction kept 7 bases outside the gene matches. DNA for the CDR3: TGTGCCATCAGGGATTGGACAGGGACGAACACTGAAGCTTTCTTT. Protein: CAIRDWTGTNTEAFF.

The J gene is TRBJ2-7, the V gene TRBV10-3, with D perhaps matching TRBD1 (6 bases). The length of the CDR3 is 15 residues. Looked up from germline, CDR1 is ENHRY and CDR2 is SYGVKD. The ends were cut back, 5 bases at V and 3 bases at J, with 17 bases in the middle. CDR3 protein: CAISPDRPLNYEQYF. CDR3 coding DNA: TGTGCCATCAGTCCAGACAGGCCTCTGAACTACGAGCAGTACTTC.

This clone has only one observation. The chain combines TRBV5-1 with TRBJ1-2, with 7 bases that match TRBD1. In germline, CDR1 is SGHRS, CDR2 YFSETQ. This CDR3 has 14 residues. The ends lost 4 bases at V and 2 bases at J; junction bases unmatched: 5. The CDR3 DNA is TGCGCCAGCAGCCGAGAGGGACAGAACTATGGCTACACCTTC. Protein: CASSREGQNYGYTF.

The chain recombines TRBV11-3 with TRBJ1-6, with a weak D call TRBD1 (6 bases). The CDR3 is made up of 13 amino acids. Germline V gene lookup returns CDR1 SGHNT and CDR2 YENEEA. V was shortened by 5 bases and J by 6 bases, with 8 bases between the two germline ends. CDR3 residues: CASSQDSNSPLHF. In nucleotides, the CDR3 is TGTGCCAGCAGCCAGGACAGTAATTCACCCCTCCACTTT.

This chain uses TRBV11-2 with TRBJ2-3, with D possibly called TRBD1 or TRBD2 (6 bases each). The germline V gene encodes CDR1 SGHAT and CDR2 FQNNGV. V was cut by 1 base and J by 2 bases, with 10 bases left in between. CDR3 length: 15 residues. The CDR3 nucleotides are TGTGCCAGCAGCTTAGTAGGGGGGATCACAGATACGCAGTATTTT. It yields the protein CASSLVGGITDTQYF.

J is TRBJ1-6 and V is TRBV6-1; 7 bases fit TRBD1. Germline CDR1 MNHNS, CDR2 SASEGT. The CDR3 totals 14 residues. The ends lost 10 bases at V and 5 bases at J; junction bases unmatched: 8. The CDR3 loop is CAIRDRVNNSPLHF. For the CDR3, the DNA is TGTGCCATCAGAGACAGGGTAAATAATTCACCCCTCCACTTT.

The rearrangement uses TRBV27 and TRBJ2-3, with 13 bases matching TRBD2. This CDR3 region has 17 residues. CDR1 is MNHEY and CDR2 is SMNVEV in the germline V gene (reference sequence). Trimming took 5 bases from V and 2 from J; bases not matched to a gene: 7. The CDR3 reads CASSLWTSGGHTDTQYF. In nucleotides, the CDR3 is TGTGCCAGCAGTCTCTGGACTAGCGGGGGCCACACAGATACGCAGTATTTT.

The chain couples TRBV5-4 to TRBJ1-1; 7 bases fit TRBD1. This CDR3 is built from 12 residues. Germline CDR1 and CDR2: SGHNT and YYREEE (reference sequence). After removal of 6 bases from V and 12 bases from J, the junction contained 11 bases not matched to a gene. The CDR3 loop reads CASTMRTGPTFF. The CDR3 region has the DNA TGTGCCAGCACCATGAGGACAGGCCCGACTTTCTTT.

The rearrangement uses TRBV5-6 and TRBJ2-5; D is unresolved. V was clipped by 0 bases and J by 5 bases, with 8 bases between them. This CDR3 is built from 13 residues. CDR1 is SGHDT and CDR2 is YYEEEE in the germline V gene. DNA of the CDR3: TGTGCCAGCAGCTTGGGGGCCCGGGAGACCCAGTACTTC. This encodes CASSLGARETQYF.

CDR3 residues: CAWSAMNTGELFF. The CDR3 DNA is TGTGCCTGGAGTGCGATGAACACCGGGGAGCTGTTTTTT. V usage is TRBV30 and J usage is TRBJ2-2; D uncertain. Looked up from germline, CDR1 is GTSNPN and CDR2 is SVGIG (reference sequence). The CDR3 has 13 residues. Trimming removed 1 base at V and 1 base at J, with 4 bases between.

This chain joins TRBV2 and TRBJ1-4, with D possibly matching TRBD1 (6 bases). CDR3 length: 14 residues. Trimming pared 6 bases from V and 7 bases from J, leaving 15 bases between. Per the germline V gene, CDR1 is SNHLY and CDR2 is FYNNEI. This CDR3 reads CASRGQDTGEKLFF. CDR3 bases: TGTGCCAGCAGGGGACAAGATACGGGTGAAAAACTGTTTTTT.

V usage is TRBV6-5 and J usage is TRBJ2-7; D is unresolved. The CDR3 totals 14 residues. The V end was cut by 5 bases, the J end by 2 bases, with 13 bases between. Germline-derived CDR1 and CDR2 are MNHEY and SVGAGI. The CDR3 sequence: CASSLTGPPYEQYF. CDR3 nucleotide sequence: TGTGCCAGCAGTCTAACCGGGCCTCCCTACGAGCAGTACTTC.

This clone was counted a single time. The gene calls are TRBV5-1 and TRBJ2-7; D is ambiguous. From germline, CDR1 is SGHRS and CDR2 YFSETQ. The CDR3 consists of 15 residues. V lost 0 bases and J lost 3, with 13 bases in between. In nucleotides, the CDR3 is TGCGCCAGCAGCTTGGGAGTTTCGGTGGTCTACGAGCAGTACTTC. It encodes CASSLGVSVVYEQYF.

This rearrangement joins TRBV2 to TRBJ2-3; D not certain. The CDR3 length is 12 residues. With 4 bases removed from V and 5 bases from J, the gap between germline ends came to 7 bases. Germline CDR1 is SNHLY and CDR2 is FYNNEI. In DNA, the CDR3 is TGTGCCAGCAGTGTAGTGGAAGATACGCAGTATTTT. This gives the protein CASSVVEDTQYF.

The CDR3 sequence: CASSPFDANTGELFF. In nucleotides, the CDR3 is TGTGCCAGCTCCCCCTTCGACGCGAACACCGGGGAGCTGTTTTTT. V usage is TRBV18 and J usage is TRBJ2-2; D is ambiguous. CDR3 size: 15 residues. The germline V gene encodes CDR1 KGHSH and CDR2 LQKENI. Trimming cost V 6 bases and J 0 bases, with 11 bases left between them.

The chain employs TRBV5-1 and TRBJ2-5; 8 nucleotides line up with TRBD1. Germline CDR1 and CDR2: SGHRS and YFSETQ. The CDR3 sequence is 13 residues long. The V and J ends lost 7 bases and 5 bases, in that order; junction bases with no gene match: 7. CDR3 in DNA: TGCGCCAGCCGGACAGGGTCGGGGGAGACCCAGTACTTC. This translates into CASRTGSGETQYF.

The V and J genes are TRBV6-6 and TRBJ1-2; D perhaps matches TRBD1 (6 bases). The CDR3 is made up of 14 amino acids. Germline V gives CDR1 MNHNY, CDR2 SVGAGI (reference sequence). V lost 5 bases and J lost 3, with 13 bases in between. The CDR3 loop reads CASSLSQGHYGYTF. Here the CDR3 DNA reads TGTGCCAGCAGTCTCTCGCAGGGGCACTATGGCTACACCTTC.

The rearrangement joins TRBV9 to TRBJ1-3; D possibly corresponds to TRBD1 (5 bases). The CDR3 extends over 14 amino acids. Deletions cut 3 bases from V and 3 bases from J, with 10 bases between. The germline V gene has CDR1 SGDLS and CDR2 YYNGEE. CDR3 loop: CASSAEGYGNTIYF. The DNA for the CDR3 is TGTGCCAGCAGCGCTGAGGGGTATGGAAACACCATATATTTT.

This clone was detected only once. This sequence joins TRBV6-5 and TRBJ1-1; the D is unclear. Germline-derived CDR1 and CDR2 are MNHEY and SVGAGI. The V gene lost 5 bases and the J gene lost 3 bases, with 16 bases spanning the gap. The CDR3 totals 15 residues. The CDR3 region has the DNA TGTGCCAGCAGTAACCGACGCCGACGGGACACTGAAGCTTTCTTT. Residues: CASSNRRRRDTEAFF.

V and J are TRBV19 and TRBJ2-7; 8 bases match TRBD1. This CDR3 is 12 amino acids long. Germline CDR1 LNHDA, CDR2 SQIVND (reference sequence). The CDR3: CPRGQASYEQYF. The DNA for the CDR3 is TGTCCGCGGGGACAGGCGTCTTACGAGCAGTACTTC. Drawing the rest from reference TRBV19 and TRBJ2-7, the complete variable domain is DGGITQSPKYLFRKEGQNVTLSCEQNLNHDAMYWYRQDPGQGLRLIYYSQIVNDFQKGDIAEGYSVSREKKESFPLTVTSAQKNPTAFYLCPRGQASYEQYFGPGTRLTVT.

The chain joins TRBV7-2 to TRBJ2-1; 7 nucleotides line up with TRBD1. CDR3 length equals 13 residues. CDR1 is SGHTA, CDR2 FQGNSA, per germline. Trimming cost V 5 bases and J 7 bases; bases outside gene matches: 5. This chain's CDR3 is CASSVGQKNEQFF. CDR3 DNA: TGTGCCAGCAGCGTGGGACAGAAGAATGAGCAGTTCTTC.

This clone has just a few counts. The same CDR3 is also encoded by other DNA sequences in this sample. The chain carries TRBV7-2 and TRBJ2-7; 7 positions agree with TRBD1. V lost 4 bases to trimming and J lost 0 bases; unmatched junction nucleotides: 3. Germline CDR1 is SGHTA and CDR2 is FQGNSA. The CDR3 has 14 amino acids. The CDR3 sequence is CASSSDRYSYEQYF. Written as DNA, the CDR3 is TGTGCCAGCAGCTCGGACAGGTACTCCTACGAGCAGTACTTC.

The chain recombines TRBV7-2 with TRBJ1-1, with D unresolved. Trimming left V 3 bases short and J 1 base short, with 6 bases between. CDR1 SGHTA and CDR2 FQGNSA come from the germline V gene. The CDR3 sequence is 13 residues long. The CDR3 sequence is CASSFIGNTEAFF. CDR3 nucleotide sequence: TGTGCCAGCAGCTTTATAGGGAACACTGAAGCTTTCTTT.

The CDR3 is CASSLAGVPQTQYF. In nucleotides, the CDR3 is TGTGCCAGCAGCTTAGCGGGGGTTCCTCAGACCCAGTACTTC. This chain joins TRBV11-2 and TRBJ2-5; D might be TRBD2 (6 bases). Germline CDR1 reads SGHAT; CDR2 reads FQNNGV. The CDR3 totals 14 residues. V dropped 1 base and J dropped 6 bases, with 12 bases sitting between them.

This chain joins TRBV28 and TRBJ2-3; D gene uncertain. The germline gives CDR1 MDHEN, CDR2 SYDVKM. The CDR3 loop spans 13 amino acids. The germline V and J ends were trimmed by 8 bases and 0 bases, with 9 bases remaining between them. The CDR3 region is CASCDGSTDTQYF. The CDR3 DNA is TGTGCCAGCTGTGACGGTAGCACAGATACGCAGTATTTT. Filled out from reference TRBV28 and TRBJ2-3, the complete variable domain reads DVKVTQSSRYLVKRTGEKVFLECVQDMDHENMFWYRQDPGLGLRLIYFSYDVKMKEKGDIPEGYSVSREKKERFSLILESASTNQTSMYLCASCDGSTDTQYFGPGTRLTVL.

Regarding this clone: Within the sample, other DNA sequences also encode this same CDR3. The rearrangement links TRBV2 to TRBJ1-5, with D possibly TRBD1 on 5 matching bases. This CDR3 comprises 13 residues. Germline V CDR1 and CDR2: SNHLY, FYNNEI. Between the trimmed V and J ends, which lost 1 base and 6 bases, there was a span of 7 bases. The DNA for the CDR3 is TGTGCCAGCAGTGAAGGGGGGACTCAGCCCCAGCATTTT. Translating it yields CASSEGGTQPQHF. Full variable domain (outside the CDR3, taken from reference TRBV2 and TRBJ1-5): EPEVTQTPSHQVTQMGQEVILRCVPISNHLYFYWYRQILGQKVEFLVSFYNNEISEKSEIFDDQFSVERPDGSNFTLKIRSTKLEDSAMYFCASSEGGTQPQHFGDGTRLSIL.

The chain combines TRBV6-6 with TRBJ1-4; no firm D call. This CDR3 contains 14 residues. Germline CDR1 is MNHNY and CDR2 is SVGAGI (reference sequence). The ends were cut back, 5 bases at V and 3 bases at J, with 10 bases in the middle. The CDR3 reads CASSTKGANEKLFF. In DNA, the CDR3 is TGTGCCAGCAGTACTAAAGGCGCTAATGAAAAACTGTTTTTT.

The V and J genes are TRBV10-3 and TRBJ2-5; D gene uncertain. The germline V gene has CDR1 ENHRY and CDR2 SYGVKD. V was trimmed by 3 bases and J by 2 bases, leaving 10 bases between them. The CDR3 runs 14 residues. The CDR3 loop reads CAISDRHGQETQYF. The DNA of the CDR3 is TGTGCCATCAGTGACAGGCACGGACAAGAGACCCAGTACTTC.